The rows below give T cell receptor beta chains drawn from one sample of a study of CD8+ T cells in alopecia areata. The data were produced by immunoSEQ multiplex PCR, yet TCRdb's version contains in-frame clones alone and is incomplete. The repertoire holds some 150,000 clones, 85% to 90% seen once, with 13% in the top ten. The sample here was CD8+ T cells sorted from blood, taken at week 4, from a patient treated with tofacitinib. These receptor sequences come from a human donor with alopecia areata. The CDR3 runs from the conserved cysteine through the conserved F or W. Each record gives: D gene, clone size, V gene, J gene, CDR3 DNA, CDR3 protein. D genes are given only for firm matches. Clone size is stated in some rows and not others, as once, few, many or a class when expanded.

-,-,TRBV5-1,TRBJ2-4,TGCGCCAGCAGCTTGGGTATCGGTATGGCGGACCCAGCCAAAAACATTCAGTACTTC,CASSLGIGMADPAKNIQYF
-,few,TRBV7-2,TRBJ2-7,TGTGCCAGCAGCTTAGAGGTCGGGCACGAAGCCGAGCAGTACTTC,CASSLEVGHEAEQYF
-,-,TRBV27,TRBJ1-2,TGTGCCACCTGTCCCTCAGTATCCGGCACCTATGGCTACACCTTC,CATCPSVSGTYGYTF
TRBD2,-,TRBV4-1,TRBJ2-7,TGCGCCAGCAGCCAGGTTACTAGCGGCCCTCTCGACGAGCAGTACTTC,CASSQVTSGPLDEQYF
-,-,TRBV25-1,TRBJ2-7,TGTGCCAGCAGTGAAGGGTGGCAACAACGATACGAGCAGTACTTC,CASSEGWQQRYEQYF
-,-,TRBV4-1,TRBJ2-1,TGCGCCAGCAGCCAAGACTGGGGCTCCTACAATGAGCAGTTCTTC,CASSQDWGSYNEQFF
TRBD1,-,TRBV5-1,TRBJ2-7,TGCGCCAGCAGCTTAACAGGGGCGTCGGTATACGAGCAGTACTTC,CASSLTGASVYEQYF
-,-,TRBV9,TRBJ2-7,TGTGCCAGCAGCGTAGAAGGGGGTCACTCCTACGAGCAGTACTTC,CASSVEGGHSYEQYF
-,-,TRBV5-6,TRBJ1-2,TGTGCCAGCAGCCCCTTGAGGGCGGACGGCTACACCTTC,CASSPLRADGYTF
TRBD1,-,TRBV29-1,TRBJ2-7,TGCAGCGTTGTCTGGACAGGGGACTACGAGCAGTACTTC,CSVVWTGDYEQYF
-,-,TRBV2,TRBJ1-2,TGTGCCAGCATCCTGGACGAGGTAGCTGGCTACACCTTC,CASILDEVAGYTF
-,-,TRBV19,TRBJ2-7,TGTGCCAGTAGTATAGCGGAGACAGCCTACGAGCAGTACTTC,CASSIAETAYEQYF
-,-,TRBV18,TRBJ2-4,TGTGCCAGCTCACCACCGACTTGGAACGGCCTAGCCAAAAACATTCAGTACTTC,CASSPPTWNGLAKNIQYF
-,-,TRBV7-9,TRBJ2-1,TGTGCCAGCAGCCTACCCAGGGGACCAAAGAGCTCCTACAATGAGCAGTTCTTC,CASSLPRGPKSSYNEQFF
-,-,TRBV5-1,TRBJ2-7,TGCGCCAGCAGCTTCGGCACCAATTCCTACGAGCAGTACTTC,CASSFGTNSYEQYF
-,once,TRBV30,TRBJ2-1,TGTGCCTGGAGCAAGGGGGAGCAGTTCTTC,CAWSKGEQFF
TRBD1,once,TRBV19,TRBJ2-1,TGTGCCAGTAGGTACGGACAGGGGGGGGACAATGAGCAGTTCTTC,CASRYGQGGDNEQFF
-,-,TRBV7-9,TRBJ2-7,TGTGCCAGCAGCTCCAGGGTGGGAGGCTCCTACGAGCAGTACTTC,CASSSRVGGSYEQYF
-,-,TRBV27,TRBJ2-3,TGTGCCAGCAGTTTATCGGGTAGCACAGATACGCAGTATTTT,CASSLSGSTDTQYF
TRBD2,-,TRBV7-6,TRBJ2-3,TGTGCCAGCAGCTTAGCCTGGGTGGGACTAGCGGAGGGAAGCACAGATACGCAGTATTTT,CASSLAWVGLAEGSTDTQYF
-,-,TRBV2,TRBJ2-2,TGTGCCAGCAGTGTTGGAGGGGCCGGGGAGCTGTTTTTT,CASSVGGAGELFF
TRBD1,-,TRBV6-1,TRBJ2-2,TGTGCCAGCAGTGGACAGGGGGACACCGGGGAGCTGTTTTTT,CASSGQGDTGELFF
TRBD1,-,TRBV13,TRBJ2-2,TGTGCCAGCAGCCCCCGGGACAGGGACACCGGGGAGCTGTTTTTT,CASSPRDRDTGELFF
TRBD2,-,TRBV4-1,TRBJ2-1,TGCGCCAGCAGCCAAGGGACTAGCGCCAATGAGCAGTTCTTC,CASSQGTSANEQFF
TRBD1,-,TRBV11-1,TRBJ2-1,TGTGCCAGCAGCTTAGAGACAGGGGGCTTGGATGAGCAGTTCTTC,CASSLETGGLDEQFF
TRBD1,few,TRBV30,TRBJ1-2,TGTGCCTGGAGTAGGGGACAGGGCTACTATGGCTACACCTTC,CAWSRGQGYYGYTF
TRBD2,-,TRBV4-1,TRBJ2-7,TGCGCCAGCAGCCAAGATCAAGCGGGAGCCTACGAGCAGTACTTC,CASSQDQAGAYEQYF
-,-,TRBV10-3,TRBJ1-1,TGTGCCATCAGTGTCAGGGCGGAGGACACTGAAGCTTTCTTT,CAISVRAEDTEAFF
TRBD1,-,TRBV13,TRBJ2-3,TGTGCCAGCAGAGCCCCGACAGGGCCTTCTAGCACAGATACGCAGTATTTT,CASRAPTGPSSTDTQYF
-,-,TRBV29-1,TRBJ1-1,TGCAGCGTTGAGGACAGCATTTTAACGGAAGCTTTCTTT,CSVEDSILTEAFF
-,-,TRBV29-1,TRBJ2-7,TGCAGCGCTGGACGCTTGGGGACCTCCAGCGAGCAGTACTTC,CSAGRLGTSSEQYF
-,once,TRBV5-6,TRBJ2-2,TGTGCCAGCAGCCTCGCGACCGGGGAGCTGTTTTTT,CASSLATGELFF
-,-,TRBV6-1,TRBJ2-7,TGTGCCAGCAGTGAGACAGGTATCTACGAGCAGTACTTC,CASSETGIYEQYF
TRBD1,-,TRBV10-3,TRBJ2-7,TGTGCCATCAGTGACCCGACAGGGTCCTACGAGCAGTACTTC,CAISDPTGSYEQYF
-,-,TRBV29-1,TRBJ2-2,TGCAGCGTTTTTAACACCGGGGAGCTGTTTTTT,CSVFNTGELFF
-,-,TRBV6-1,TRBJ2-2,TGTGCCAGCAGTGGGCATTGGGAGGATACGAACACCGGGGAGCTGTTTTTT,CASSGHWEDTNTGELFF
-,-,TRBV29-1,TRBJ2-3,TGCAGCGGGGGGATGACAGATACGCAGTATTTT,CSGGMTDTQYF
-,-,TRBV27,TRBJ2-7,TGTGCCAGCAGCCCAGGACAGCCCTACGAGCAGTACTTC,CASSPGQPYEQYF
-,-,TRBV2,TRBJ2-3,TGTGCCAGCATTGGGACTCCAACCCCTTACACAGATACGCAGTATTTT,CASIGTPTPYTDTQYF
-,-,TRBV15,TRBJ2-1,TGTGCCACCAGCAGTCGTTCTGGGCCAAGGGGTGAGCAGTTCTTC,CATSSRSGPRGEQFF
TRBD2,-,TRBV29-1,TRBJ2-7,TGCAGCGTTGTAATTAGCGGGAGGAACGAGCAGTACTTC,CSVVISGRNEQYF
TRBD1,-,TRBV27,TRBJ1-4,TGTGCCAGCAGTGCTGGACAGGGGTGGGGAGCTAATGAAAAACTGTTTTTT,CASSAGQGWGANEKLFF
-,-,TRBV7-6,TRBJ2-1,TGTGCCAGCAGCTCATCACAGGGATACAATGAGCAGTTCTTC,CASSSSQGYNEQFF
-,-,TRBV28,TRBJ2-1,TGTGCCAGCAGTTTTCGGTCCAATGAGCAGTTCTTC,CASSFRSNEQFF
TRBD2,-,TRBV11-2,TRBJ2-3,TGTGCCAGCGGCCTAGCGGGGTACACAGATACGCAGTATTTT,CASGLAGYTDTQYF
-,-,TRBV30,TRBJ2-5,TGTGCCTGGAGCGCCAACCAAGAGACCCAGTACTTC,CAWSANQETQYF
-,-,TRBV2,TRBJ2-7,TGTGCCAGCAGTGATAGGGACTACGAGCAGTACTTC,CASSDRDYEQYF
-,-,TRBV5-1,TRBJ2-1,TGCGCCAGCAGCTTGGACAGCCCCAATGAGCAGTTCTTC,CASSLDSPNEQFF
-,-,TRBV27,TRBJ1-2,TGTGCCAGCAGTTCTAATGGGGGCTACACCTTC,CASSSNGGYTF
TRBD2,-,TRBV29-1,TRBJ2-7,TGCAGCGTTGTAAAAGCGGGGGAAACTTACGAGCAGTACTTC,CSVVKAGETYEQYF
-,-,TRBV5-6,TRBJ2-6,TGTGCCAGCAGCCCGTTCGCTGGGGCCAACGTCCTGACTTTC,CASSPFAGANVLTF
TRBD1,-,TRBV29-1,TRBJ2-7,TGCAGCGTTGCAGGGGCAGGGGGCCCCTACGAGCAGTACTTC,CSVAGAGGPYEQYF
-,-,TRBV15,TRBJ2-1,TGTGCCACCAGCAGAGCTCTCCATGAGCAGTTCTTC,CATSRALHEQFF